A single count supports the clone carrying this TCR beta chain. The data stem from a study of blood T cell repertoires in COVID-19. About the study: Whether acute or convalescent, the COVID-19 samples came from the United States, Italy and Spain.

The CDR3 is made up of 14 amino acids. V was clipped by 7 bases and J by 7 bases; unmatched bases: 10. Germline V lookup: CDR1 MNHEY, CDR2 SMNVEV (reference sequence). Authors' processing steps: Reference gene primer amplification in the assay estimated nucleated cell counts. Sequencing used immunoSEQ multiplex PCR; TCRdb keeps in-frame clones, though not all of them. V and J calls and clone size follow that table, whereas D and trimming were derived from the DNA. Here the sample spans about 300,000 clones, around nine tenths being singletons. The sequence derives from a man between 65 and 85 years old with acute or convalescent COVID-19. Material: peripheral blood. V and J are TRBV27 and TRBJ1-1; TRBD1 matches at 9 bases. This CDR3 is CASIQGAGNGEAFF. CDR3 DNA sequence: TGTGCCAGCATACAGGGGGCAGGCAACGGTGAAGCTTTCTTT.